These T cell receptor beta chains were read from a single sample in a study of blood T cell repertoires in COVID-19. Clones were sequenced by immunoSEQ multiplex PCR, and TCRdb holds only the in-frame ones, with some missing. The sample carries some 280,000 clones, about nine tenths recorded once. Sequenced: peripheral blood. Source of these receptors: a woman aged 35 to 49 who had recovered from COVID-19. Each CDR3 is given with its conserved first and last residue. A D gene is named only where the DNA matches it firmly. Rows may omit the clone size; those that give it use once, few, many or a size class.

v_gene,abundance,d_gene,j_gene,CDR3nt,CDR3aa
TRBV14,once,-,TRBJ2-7,TGTGCCAGCAGCCAAGGGCCCATCCCCTACGAGCAGTACTTC,CASSQGPIPYEQYF
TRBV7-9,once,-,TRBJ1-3,TGTGCCAGCACCACTGGGGCGAAGCACCCTGGAAACACCATATATTTT,CASTTGAKHPGNTIYF
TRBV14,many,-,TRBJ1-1,TGTGCCAGCAGACAGGGCACTGAAGCTTTCTTT,CASRQGTEAFF
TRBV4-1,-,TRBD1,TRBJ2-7,TGCGCCAGCAGCAGGACAGGGGGAAGGGCCTCCTCCGAGCAGTACTTC,CASSRTGGRASSEQYF
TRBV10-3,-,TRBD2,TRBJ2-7,TGTGCCACAAAGCGGGAGAGTGTCATCGAGCAGTACTTC,CATKRESVIEQYF
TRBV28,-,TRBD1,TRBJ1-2,TGTGCCAGCAGTCTACAGGGGGCGGGTGGCTACACCTTC,CASSLQGAGGYTF
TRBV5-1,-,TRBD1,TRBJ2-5,TGCGCCAGCAGCCCCTTCGGGACAGACCTCCAAGAGACCCAGTACTTC,CASSPFGTDLQETQYF
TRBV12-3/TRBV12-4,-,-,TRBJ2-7,TGTGCCAGCAGCAGCGACTCCTACGAGCAGTACTTC,CASSSDSYEQYF
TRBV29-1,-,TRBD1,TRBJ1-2,TGCAGCGTTGGCGGACAGGGGGGCCATGGCTACACCTTC,CSVGGQGGHGYTF
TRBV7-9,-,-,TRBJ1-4,TGTGCCAGCAGCTCCCCCGAGCCCAATAATGAAAAACTGTTTTTT,CASSSPEPNNEKLFF
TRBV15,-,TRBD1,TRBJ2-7,TGTGCCACCAGCGGGGGACAGGGCGGCGAGCAGTACTTC,CATSGGQGGEQYF
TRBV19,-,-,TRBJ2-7,TGTGCCAGTAGTATGGACAACAGTATCTACGAGCAGTACTTC,CASSMDNSIYEQYF
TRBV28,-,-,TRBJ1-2,TGTGCCAGCGGTACGCTGGGCACCTTCTATGGCTACACCTTC,CASGTLGTFYGYTF
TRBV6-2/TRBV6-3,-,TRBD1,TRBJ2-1,TGTGCCAGCAGTTACTCGGCCCTCGGACAGGGCCTCTACAATGAGCAGTTCTTC,CASSYSALGQGLYNEQFF
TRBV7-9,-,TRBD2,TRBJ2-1,TGTGCCAGCAGTTTACTCGATTTAGCGGGCTACAATGAGCAGTTCTTC,CASSLLDLAGYNEQFF
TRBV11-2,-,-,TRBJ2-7,TGTGCCAGCAGCTTCGGCGGGGAGCAGTACTTC,CASSFGGEQYF
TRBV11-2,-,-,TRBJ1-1,TGTGCCAGCAGCTCGAGTGGGCAGCAGAACACTGAAGCTTTCTTT,CASSSSGQQNTEAFF
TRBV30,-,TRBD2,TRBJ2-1,TGTGCCGGGGACCCGGGAGGGGCGGGCAATGAGCAGTTCTTC,CAGDPGGAGNEQFF
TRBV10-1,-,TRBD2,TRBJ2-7,TGCGCCAGCGTCCCCGGGGAACTAGCGTCCGCCTACGAGCAGTACTTC,CASVPGELASAYEQYF
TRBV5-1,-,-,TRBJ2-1,TGCGCCAGCAGCTCCCAAGGGGGGGCCAATGAGCAGTTCTTC,CASSSQGGANEQFF
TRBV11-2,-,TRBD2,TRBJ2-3,TGTGCCAGCAGCCCCGTAGCGGGAGGGAGCACAGATACGCAGTATTTT,CASSPVAGGSTDTQYF
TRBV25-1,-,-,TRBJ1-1,TGTGCCAGCAGACTCAACAGTAACACTGAAGCTTTCTTT,CASRLNSNTEAFF
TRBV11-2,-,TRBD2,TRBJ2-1,TGTGCCAGCAGCCCGGGGACTAGCGGGAGGGCAGGTGAGCAGTTCTTC,CASSPGTSGRAGEQFF
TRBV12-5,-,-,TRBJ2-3,TGTGCTAGTGGTTTGGTCGGGAGTACAGATACGCAGTATTTT,CASGLVGSTDTQYF
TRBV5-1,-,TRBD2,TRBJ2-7,TGCGCCAGCAGCTTGCATGAGACTAGCTCAGCAAACGCCTACGAGCAGTACTTC,CASSLHETSSANAYEQYF
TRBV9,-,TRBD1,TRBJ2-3,TGTGCCAGCAGCGTAAACCTAGAGGGGGCCACAGATACGCAGTATTTT,CASSVNLEGATDTQYF
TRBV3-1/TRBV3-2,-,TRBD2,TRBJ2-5,TGTGCCAGCAGCCAAGGGACTAGCGATCGGTTATTACAAGAGACCCAGTACTTC,CASSQGTSDRLLQETQYF